Presented here are 10 T cell receptor beta chains from one specimen sequenced in a study of blood T cell repertoires in COVID-19. The assay was immunoSEQ multiplex PCR, and TCRdb's table has in-frame clones only and misses some. The sample has hundreds of thousands of clones; roughly 86% are singletons. Sequencing was performed on PBMCs or T cells enriched from blood (not recorded which). These receptors were taken from a woman younger than 45 who had recovered from COVID-19.

The CDR3 protein is CASSPFPGQVRETQYF. CDR3 sequence (DNA): TGCGCCAGCAGCCCCTTCCCAGGACAGGTCCGAGAGACCCAGTACTTC. The rearrangement uses TRBV4-1 and TRBJ2-5; 7 nucleotides line up with TRBD1. The CDR3 has 16 amino acids. The germline CDR1 and CDR2 sequences are MGHRA and YSYEKL. Trimming cost V 4 bases and J 4 bases; bases outside gene matches: 12.

The chain employs TRBV29-1 and TRBJ2-7, with unresolved D. Germline lookup yields CDR1 SQVTM and CDR2 ANQGSEA. There are 11 residues in the CDR3. With 7 bases removed from V and 3 bases from J, the gap between germline ends came to 10 bases. The CDR3 protein is CSARFSYEQYF. As DNA, the CDR3 is TGCAGCGCGCGCTTTAGCTACGAGCAGTACTTC.

The chain has TRBV15 and TRBJ2-3, with 9 bases identical to TRBD2. Germline values: CDR1 LNHNV, CDR2 YYDKDF (reference sequence). The CDR3 is 15 residues long. Trimming took 6 bases from V and 5 from J; bases not matched to a gene: 9. This CDR3 is CATRYSGRWEDTQYF. CDR3 bases: TGTGCCACCAGATATAGCGGGAGATGGGAAGATACGCAGTATTTT. Based on the CDR3 plus reference TRBV15 and TRBJ2-3, the full variable domain is DAMVIQNPRYQVTQFGKPVTLSCSQTLNHNVMYWYQQKSSQAPKLLFHYYDKDFNNEADTPDNFQSRRPNTSFCFLDIRSPGLGDTAMYLCATRYSGRWEDTQYFGPGTRLTVL.

V gene TRBV18 combines with J gene TRBJ2-7, with 8 bases lining up with TRBD1. The CDR3 sequence is 17 residues long. Germline loops: CDR1 KGHSH, CDR2 LQKENI. V shed 0 bases and J 2 bases; nucleotides not matched to a gene: 9. The CDR3 here is CASSPPRGQGATYEQYF. The CDR3 DNA follows: TGTGCCAGCTCACCACCCCGGGGGCAGGGGGCAACCTACGAGCAGTACTTC.

The rearrangement joins TRBV2 to TRBJ1-4, with D unclear. V was pared by 6 bases and J by 5 bases, with 16 bases between. This CDR3 region has 15 residues. Germline values: CDR1 SNHLY, CDR2 FYNNEI. Here the CDR3 reads CASRLRPAVNEKLFF. The CDR3 DNA is TGTGCCAGCAGACTACGCCCGGCCGTCAATGAAAAACTGTTTTTT.

V and J are TRBV7-2 and TRBJ2-5, with TRBD2 identical over 7 bases. In germline, CDR1 is SGHTA, CDR2 FQGNSA. V dropped 4 bases and J dropped 1; count of bases not matched to a gene: 6. The CDR3 covers 15 residues. DNA for the CDR3: TGTGCCAGCAGCTATAGGGAGGGACGCCAAGAGACCCAGTACTTC. This encodes CASSYREGRQETQYF.

V usage is TRBV5-5 and J usage is TRBJ1-3, with D uncertain. Between the trimmed V and J ends, which lost 0 bases and 16 bases, there was a span of 14 bases. The CDR3 is 12 amino acids. CDR1 and CDR2 (germline): SGHKS, YYEKEE (reference sequence). The CDR3 region has the DNA TGTGCCAGCAGCTTGGCCTCCGGTTTCTCCTATTTT. Translated, it gives CASSLASGFSYF.

The rearrangement links TRBV7-8 to TRBJ2-7; 7 bases are shared with TRBD2. This CDR3 has 13 residues. J was trimmed by 9 bases and V by 8 bases; bases with no gene match: 13. Germline-derived CDR1 and CDR2 are SGHVS and FQNEAQ. CDR3 loop: CASRAGGSTRQYF. In DNA, the CDR3 is TGTGCCAGCCGCGCCGGGGGGTCTACGAGGCAGTACTTC.

The rearrangement uses TRBV30 and TRBJ1-2; 10 nucleotides line up with TRBD1. Germline V lookup: CDR1 GTSNPN, CDR2 SVGIG (reference sequence). The V and J ends lost 5 bases and 6 bases, in that order; junction bases with no gene match: 6. The CDR3 consists of 13 residues. CDR3 residues: CAWVGTGANGYTF. For the CDR3, the DNA is TGTGCCTGGGTGGGGACAGGGGCGAATGGCTACACCTTC.

This clone was detected once. This chain uses TRBV3-1 (or the pseudogene TRBV3-2) with TRBJ2-1; the D gene is possibly TRBD1 (6 bases). The CDR3 is 15 amino acids. The germline V gene has CDR1 LGHDT and CDR2 YNNKEL (reference sequence). V was cut by 4 bases and J by 6 bases, with 16 bases left in between. The DNA of the CDR3 is TGTGCCAGCAGCCGGATAGGGGGAGTGGGCAATGAGCAGTTCTTC. Protein product: CASSRIGGVGNEQFF.